The clone carrying this TCR beta chain appeared many times. Its antigen is as yet unknown. The germline V gene has CDR1 SGHVS and CDR2 FQNEAQ. V lost 1 base and J lost 1, with 8 bases in between. CDR3 size: 14 residues. The data were obtained in a study of molecular identifiers for immune sequencing clone quantification. Study conclusions and caveats: Naive cells had under 1% of molecules in clones above 20 RNA copies, effectors over 97%. Sizes of highly expanded clones could be underestimated through identical TCRs sharing a barcode.

MiXCR, applied by TCRdb to the PCR reads, yields one record per CDR3 protein. This sample carries about 510,000 distinct CDR3 sequences, under 30% of them seen once, and the ten largest clones take roughly 0.79%. Based on a CD8+CD4-CCR7+CD45RA+ profile, naive CD8 T cells were sorted. The receptor comes from a human donor in good health. Some libraries in this study had Jurkat cell RNA spiked in. Sequences were obtained from naive CD8+ T cells from blood, with Jurkat cell RNA spiked in. Noted subset: FACS-sorted CD8+CD4-CCR7+CD45RA+ naive T cells. This chain joins TRBV7-8 and TRBJ2-7; D remains ambiguous. CDR3 region: CASSLGATSYEQYF. The DNA for the CDR3 is TGTGCCAGCAGCTTAGGGGCCACATCCTACGAGCAGTACTTC.